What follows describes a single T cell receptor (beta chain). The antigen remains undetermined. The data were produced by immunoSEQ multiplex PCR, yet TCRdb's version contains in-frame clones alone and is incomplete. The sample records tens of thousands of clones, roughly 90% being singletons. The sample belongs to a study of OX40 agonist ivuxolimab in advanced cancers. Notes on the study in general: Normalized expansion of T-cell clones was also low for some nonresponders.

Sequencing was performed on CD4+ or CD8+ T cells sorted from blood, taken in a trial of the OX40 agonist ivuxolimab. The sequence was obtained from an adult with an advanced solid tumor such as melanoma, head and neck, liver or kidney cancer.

CDR3 loop: CASSLGSTGGAFF. CDR3 in DNA: TGTGCCAGCAGCTTAGGGTCGACGGGAGGAGCTTTCTTT. The chain combines TRBV7-6 with TRBJ1-1, with D uncertain. The CDR3 sequence is 13 residues long. V lost 1 base and J lost 10, with 13 bases in between. Germline V lookup: CDR1 SGHVS, CDR2 FNYEAQ.